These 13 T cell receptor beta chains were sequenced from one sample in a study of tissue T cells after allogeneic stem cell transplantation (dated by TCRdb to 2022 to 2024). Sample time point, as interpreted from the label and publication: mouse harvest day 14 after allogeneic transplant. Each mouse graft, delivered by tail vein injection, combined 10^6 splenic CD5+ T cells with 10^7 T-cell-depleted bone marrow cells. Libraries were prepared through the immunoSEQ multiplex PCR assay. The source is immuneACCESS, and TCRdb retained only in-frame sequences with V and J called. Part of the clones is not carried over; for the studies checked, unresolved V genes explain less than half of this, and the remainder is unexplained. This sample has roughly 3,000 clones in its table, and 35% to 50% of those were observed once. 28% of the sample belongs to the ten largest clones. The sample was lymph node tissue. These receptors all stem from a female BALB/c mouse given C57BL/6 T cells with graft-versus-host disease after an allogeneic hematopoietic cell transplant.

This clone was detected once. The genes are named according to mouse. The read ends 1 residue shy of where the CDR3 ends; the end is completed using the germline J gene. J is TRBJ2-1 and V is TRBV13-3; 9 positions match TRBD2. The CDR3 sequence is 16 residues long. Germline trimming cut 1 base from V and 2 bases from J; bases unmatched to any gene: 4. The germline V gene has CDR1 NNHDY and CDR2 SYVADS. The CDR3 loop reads CASSDSRLGDYAEQFF. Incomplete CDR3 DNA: TGTGCCAGCAGTGATTCCAGACTGGGGGACTATGCTGAGCAGTTC.

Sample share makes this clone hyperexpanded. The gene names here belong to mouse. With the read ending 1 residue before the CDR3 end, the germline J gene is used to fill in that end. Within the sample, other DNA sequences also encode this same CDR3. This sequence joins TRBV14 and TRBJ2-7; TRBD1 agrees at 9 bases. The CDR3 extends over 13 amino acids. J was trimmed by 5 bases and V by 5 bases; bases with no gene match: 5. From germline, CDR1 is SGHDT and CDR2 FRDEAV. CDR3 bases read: TGTGCCAGCAGCCCCGGGACAGGGCATGAACAGTAC. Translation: CASSPGTGHEQY. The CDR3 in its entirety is CASSPGTGHEQYF.

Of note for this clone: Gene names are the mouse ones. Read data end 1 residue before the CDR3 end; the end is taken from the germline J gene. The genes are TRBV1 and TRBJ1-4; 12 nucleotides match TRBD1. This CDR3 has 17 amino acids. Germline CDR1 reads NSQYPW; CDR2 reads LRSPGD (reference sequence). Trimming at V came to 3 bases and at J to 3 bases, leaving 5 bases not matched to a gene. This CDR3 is CTCSARDRGRPNERLFF. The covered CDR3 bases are TGCACCTGCAGTGCCAGGGACAGGGGGCGACCCAACGAAAGATTATTT.

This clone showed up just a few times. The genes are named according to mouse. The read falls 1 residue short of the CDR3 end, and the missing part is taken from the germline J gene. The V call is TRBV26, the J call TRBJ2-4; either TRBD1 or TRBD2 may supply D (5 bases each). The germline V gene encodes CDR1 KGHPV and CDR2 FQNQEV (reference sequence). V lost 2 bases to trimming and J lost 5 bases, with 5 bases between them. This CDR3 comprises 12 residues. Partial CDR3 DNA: TGTGCCAGCAGTCTGGGGGGAAACACCTTGTAC. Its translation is CASSLGGNTLY. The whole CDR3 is CASSLGGNTLYF.

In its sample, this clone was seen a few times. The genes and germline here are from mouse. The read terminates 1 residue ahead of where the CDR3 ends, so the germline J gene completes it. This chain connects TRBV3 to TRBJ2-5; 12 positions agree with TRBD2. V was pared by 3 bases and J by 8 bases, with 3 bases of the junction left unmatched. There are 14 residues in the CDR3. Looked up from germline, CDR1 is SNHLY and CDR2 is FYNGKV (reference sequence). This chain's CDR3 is CASSFDWGGGTQYF. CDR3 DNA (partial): TGTGCCAGCAGCTTCGACTGGGGGGGCGGCACCCAGTAC.

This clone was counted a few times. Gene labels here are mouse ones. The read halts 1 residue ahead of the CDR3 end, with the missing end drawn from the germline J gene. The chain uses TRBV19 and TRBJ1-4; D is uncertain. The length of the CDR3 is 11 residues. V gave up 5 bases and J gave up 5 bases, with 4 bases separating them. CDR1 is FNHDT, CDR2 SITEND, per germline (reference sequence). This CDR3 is CASRYNERLFF. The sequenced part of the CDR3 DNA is TGTGCCAGCAGATATAACGAAAGATTATTT.

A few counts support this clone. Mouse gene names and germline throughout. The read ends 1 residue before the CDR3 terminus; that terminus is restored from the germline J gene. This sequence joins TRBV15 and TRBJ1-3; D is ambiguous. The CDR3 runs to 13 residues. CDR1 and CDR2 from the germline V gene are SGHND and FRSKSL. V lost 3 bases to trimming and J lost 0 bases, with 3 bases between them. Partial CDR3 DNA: TGTGCCAGCAGTTTGAGTTCTGGAAATACGCTCTAT. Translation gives CASSLSSGNTLY. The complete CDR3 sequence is CASSLSSGNTLYF.

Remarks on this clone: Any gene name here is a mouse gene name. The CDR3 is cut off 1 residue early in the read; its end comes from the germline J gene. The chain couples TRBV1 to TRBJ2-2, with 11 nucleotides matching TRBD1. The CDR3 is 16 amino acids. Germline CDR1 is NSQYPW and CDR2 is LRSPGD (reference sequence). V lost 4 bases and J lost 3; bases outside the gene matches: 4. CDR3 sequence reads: CTCSGRDRGDTGQLYF. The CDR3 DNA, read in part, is TGCACCTGCAGTGGCCGGGACAGGGGGGACACCGGGCAGCTCTAC. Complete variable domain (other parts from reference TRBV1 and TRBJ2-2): VTLLEQNPRWRLVPRGQAVNLRCILKNSQYPWMSWYQQDLQKQLQWLFTLRSPGDKEVKSLPGADYLATRVTDTELRLQVANMSQGRTLYCTCSGRDRGDTGQLYFGEGSKLTVL.

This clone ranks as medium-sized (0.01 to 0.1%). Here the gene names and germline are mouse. CDR3 amino acids: CASSLSPGQLYF. CDR3 DNA (partial): TGTGCCAGCAGTCTGTCCCCCGGGCAGCTCTAC. The J gene is TRBJ2-2, the V gene TRBV26; D uncertain. The read falls 1 residue short of the CDR3 end, and the missing part is taken from the germline J gene. The length of the CDR3 is 12 residues. Germline V gene sequence: CDR1 KGHPV, CDR2 FQNQEV (reference sequence). The germline V and J ends were trimmed by 0 bases and 6 bases, with 2 bases remaining between them.

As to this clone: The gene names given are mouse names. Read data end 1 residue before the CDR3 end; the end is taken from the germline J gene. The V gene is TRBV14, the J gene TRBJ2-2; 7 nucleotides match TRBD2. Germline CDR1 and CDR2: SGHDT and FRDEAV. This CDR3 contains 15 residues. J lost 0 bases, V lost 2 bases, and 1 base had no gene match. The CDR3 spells CASSFLGANTGQLYF. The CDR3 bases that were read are TGTGCCAGCAGTTTTCTGGGGGCAAACACCGGGCAGCTCTAC.

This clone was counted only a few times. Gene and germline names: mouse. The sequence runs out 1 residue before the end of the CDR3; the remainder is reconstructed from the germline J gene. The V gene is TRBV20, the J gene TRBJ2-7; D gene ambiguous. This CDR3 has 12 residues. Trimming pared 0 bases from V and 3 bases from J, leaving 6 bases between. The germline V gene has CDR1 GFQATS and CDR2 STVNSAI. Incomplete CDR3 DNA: TGTGGTGCTAGGGAGGGGAACTATGAACAGTAC. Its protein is CGAREGNYEQY. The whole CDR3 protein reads CGAREGNYEQYF. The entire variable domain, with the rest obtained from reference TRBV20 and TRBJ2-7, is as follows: GALVYQYPRRTICKSGTSMRMECQAVGFQATSVAWYRQSPQKTFELIALSTVNSAIKYEQNFTQEKFPISHPNLSFSSMTVLNAYLEDRGLYLCGAREGNYEQYFGPGTRLTVL.

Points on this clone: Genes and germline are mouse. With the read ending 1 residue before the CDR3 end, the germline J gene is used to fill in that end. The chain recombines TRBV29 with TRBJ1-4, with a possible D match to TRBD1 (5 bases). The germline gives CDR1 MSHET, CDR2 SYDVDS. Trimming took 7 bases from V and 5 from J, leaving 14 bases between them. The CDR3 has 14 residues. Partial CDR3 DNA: TGTGCTAGCACCCTCGGGGGGGGGAACGAAAGATTATTT. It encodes CASTLGGGNERLF. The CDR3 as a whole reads CASTLGGGNERLFF.

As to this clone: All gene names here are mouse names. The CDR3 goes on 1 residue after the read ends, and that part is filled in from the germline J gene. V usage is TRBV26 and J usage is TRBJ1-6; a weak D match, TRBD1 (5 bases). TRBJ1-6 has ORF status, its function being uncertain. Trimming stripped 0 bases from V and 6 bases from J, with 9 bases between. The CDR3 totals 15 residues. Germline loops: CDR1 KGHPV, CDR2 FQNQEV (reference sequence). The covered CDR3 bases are TGTGCCAGCAGTCTGTCAGGGGCCTCTAATTCGCCCCTCTAC. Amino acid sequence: CASSLSGASNSPLY. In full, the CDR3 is CASSLSGASNSPLYF.